These 17 T cell receptor beta chains were sequenced from one sample in a study of blood T cell repertoires in COVID-19 (TCRdb year 2020). Receptor amplification or capture employed the immunoSEQ multiplex PCR assay. What TCRdb holds here is the immuneACCESS table cut down to in-frame rearrangements. Part of the clones is not present; checked against another copy, under half of the missing clones reflect an unresolved V gene, and the others are unexplained. This sample holds about 200,000 clones; roughly three quarters were observed only once. Of the sample, around 17% is held by the ten largest clones. The sample was PBMCs or T cells enriched from blood (not recorded which). These receptors all come from a woman in her forties or fifties with acute COVID-19.

The chain combines TRBV2 with TRBJ1-4; D is possibly TRBD1 (6 bases). Germline V gene data show CDR1 as SNHLY and CDR2 as FYNNEI. CDR3 size: 15 residues. Trimming stripped 7 bases from V and 4 bases from J, with 16 bases between. The CDR3 spells CASNRDVRRNEKLFF. CDR3 sequence (DNA): TGTGCCAGCAACAGGGACGTACGACGTAATGAAAAACTGTTTTTT. The variable domain in full, completed from reference TRBV2 and TRBJ1-4, reads EPEVTQTPSHQVTQMGQEVILRCVPISNHLYFYWYRQILGQKVEFLVSFYNNEISEKSEIFDDQFSVERPDGSNFTLKIRSTKLEDSAMYFCASNRDVRRNEKLFFGSGTQLSVL.

The V call is TRBV7-2, the J call TRBJ2-3; weak D call: TRBD1 (5 bases). Germline lookup yields CDR1 SGHTA and CDR2 FQGNSA. CDR3 length: 13 residues. The germline V and J ends were trimmed by 3 bases and 13 bases, with 17 bases remaining between them. The CDR3: CASSFVRGNTEYF. The CDR3, as DNA: TGTGCCAGCAGCTTTGTAAGGGGTAACACGGAGTATTTT.

The chain is built from TRBV12-3 or TRBV12-4 and TRBJ1-5; no definite D call. V lost 2 bases and J 3 bases, leaving 2 bases between the germline ends. The CDR3 sequence is 12 residues long. Here the CDR3 DNA reads TGTGCCAGCAGTTTACTCAATCAGCCCCAGCATTTT. Amino acids: CASSLLNQPQHF.

The genes are TRBV7-6 and TRBJ1-1; no clear D gene. This CDR3 is built from 14 residues. Germline values: CDR1 SGHVS, CDR2 FNYEAQ. V was trimmed by 5 bases and J by 4 bases, leaving 14 bases between them. For the CDR3, the DNA is TGTGCCAGCAGCCTCGAGTGGGCTCCCACTGAAGCTTTCTTT. This sequence encodes CASSLEWAPTEAFF.

The chain joins TRBV19 to TRBJ1-5; perhaps TRBD1 as D (6 bases). The V and J ends lost 10 bases and 1 base respectively, with 17 bases between them. Per germline, CDR1 LNHDA and CDR2 SQIVND (reference sequence). The CDR3 has 15 amino acids. CDR3 protein: CATRLAQGSNQPQHF. The CDR3 coding sequence is TGTGCCACGCGCCTCGCGCAGGGGAGCAATCAGCCCCAGCATTTT.

This clone was seen a single time. The J gene is TRBJ2-7, the V gene TRBV12-3 or TRBV12-4; D is undetermined. V lost 5 bases and J lost 3, with 8 bases in between. The CDR3 is made up of 12 amino acids. CDR3 DNA: TGTGCCAGCAGTCTTGCAGGCTACGAGCAGTACGTC. This encodes CASSLAGYEQYV.

The chain recombines TRBV7-3 with TRBJ2-2; 10 nucleotides agree with TRBD2. This CDR3 has 16 residues. V shed 5 bases, J shed 3 bases, and the junction held 6 bases outside the gene matches. CDR1 and CDR2 (germline): SGHTA, FQGTGA. As DNA, the CDR3 is TGTGCCAGCAGCCACATAGCGGGGGGTGACACCGGGGAGCTGTTTTTT. Translation gives CASSHIAGGDTGELFF.

For the CDR3, the DNA is TGTGCCAGCAGTTTTTCCACAGCCCTCGGAGCTTTCTTT. This encodes CASSFSTALGAFF. The chain uses TRBV28 and TRBJ1-1; D is unclear. The CDR3 is made up of 13 amino acids. V was cut by 3 bases and J by 10 bases, with 15 bases left in between. Germline lookup yields CDR1 MDHEN and CDR2 SYDVKM.

The chain carries TRBV4-3 and TRBJ2-6, with D perhaps matching TRBD1 (5 bases). V lost 4 bases and J lost 1, with 14 bases in between. CDR1 is LGHNA and CDR2 is YSLEER in the germline V gene. The CDR3 has 17 amino acids. DNA of the CDR3: TGCGCCAGCAGCCTCTCTTCAAGGGGATCTGGGGCCAACGTCCTGACTTTC. Amino acid sequence: CASSLSSRGSGANVLTF.

This chain links TRBV9 with TRBJ2-1; TRBD1 matches at 9 bases. The CDR3 consists of 13 residues. Germline V CDR1 and CDR2: SGDLS, YYNGEE. Trimming at V came to 3 bases and at J to 14 bases, leaving 9 bases not matched to a gene. In DNA form, the CDR3 reads TGTGCCAGCAGCGGGGACAGGGTGGGAAGTAAGTTCTTC. Its translation is CASSGDRVGSKFF.

The V gene is TRBV6-5, the J gene TRBJ2-6; D unresolved. Trimming left V 7 bases short and J 2 bases short, with 9 bases between. The V gene's germline CDR1 is MNHEY and CDR2 SVGAGI. The CDR3 has 14 residues. This CDR3 is CASTRAAGANVLTF. The CDR3 DNA reads as TGTGCCAGCACCCGAGCTGCTGGGGCCAACGTCCTGACTTTC.

J is TRBJ1-4 and V is TRBV7-2, with a tentative D call TRBD1 (6 bases). The germline gives CDR1 SGHTA, CDR2 FQGNSA. The CDR3 consists of 16 residues. Between the trimmed V and J ends, which lost 4 bases and 0 bases, there was a span of 12 bases. The CDR3 DNA is TGTGCCAGCAGCTCCGACAGGCTTGCAACTAATGAAAAACTGTTTTTT. This encodes CASSSDRLATNEKLFF.

This chain joins TRBV7-2 and TRBJ2-2, with 7 bases that match TRBD2. With 1 base clipped from V and 11 bases from J, the junction kept 4 bases outside the gene matches. In germline, CDR1 is SGHTA, CDR2 FQGNSA. The CDR3 loop spans 13 amino acids. DNA for the CDR3: TGTGCCAGCAGCTTAGTGGGGGGGAGAGAGCTGTTTTTT. Translating it yields CASSLVGGRELFF.

J is TRBJ2-2 and V is TRBV7-2, with a tentative D call TRBD1 (6 bases). The V and J ends lost 5 bases and 1 base respectively, with 11 bases between them. The CDR3 sequence is 15 residues long. CDR1 SGHTA and CDR2 FQGNSA come from the germline V gene. The CDR3 nucleotides are TGTGCCAGCAGCCCCTCGGGACAGAACACCGGGGAGCTGTTTTTT. It specifies CASSPSGQNTGELFF.

The chain uses TRBV6-5 and TRBJ1-6; D is uncertain. Germline CDR1 and CDR2: MNHEY and SVGAGI. This CDR3 is built from 14 residues. The V and J ends lost 6 bases and 0 bases respectively, with 6 bases between them. The CDR3 DNA sequence: TGTGCCAGCAGCCCCGGCTCCTATAATTCACCCCTCCACTTT. Its protein product is CASSPGSYNSPLHF.

V usage is TRBV27 and J usage is TRBJ1-6, with 9 bases aligning to TRBD1. CDR3 length: 20 amino acids. The germline V gene has CDR1 MNHEY and CDR2 SMNVEV (reference sequence). Losses at the gene ends were 6 bases for V and 0 bases for J; bases not matched to a gene: 15. CDR3 protein: CASRPNPGQGPSSYNSPLHF. CDR3 in DNA: TGTGCCAGCAGGCCCAACCCGGGACAGGGCCCCAGCTCCTATAATTCACCCCTCCACTTT.

In its sample, this clone was seen a few times. The gene calls are TRBV6-5 and TRBJ1-2; 9 bases fit TRBD1. V was pared by 2 bases and J by 8 bases, with 9 bases of the junction left unmatched. Germline V lookup: CDR1 MNHEY, CDR2 SVGAGI. This CDR3 spans 15 amino acids. CDR3 residues: CASSYPPGQGEGYTF. CDR3 coding DNA: TGTGCCAGCAGTTACCCCCCGGGACAGGGCGAAGGCTACACCTTC.